These 5 T cell receptor beta chains were all obtained from the same sample, sequenced in a study of CD8 T cells in Susac syndrome. Random hexamers were used to reverse transcribe the RNA input (0.5 to 1 ug). From the immunoSEQ multiplex PCR reads, TCRdb called clonotypes with MiXCR, one entry per CDR3 protein. The repertoire holds about 200,000 distinct CDR3 sequences, with 95% as singletons. The sample was CD4+ T cells from PBMCs. These receptor sequences come from a human donor with multiple sclerosis.

The chain employs TRBV29-1 and TRBJ2-7; 7 bases are shared with TRBD1. The CDR3 extends over 14 amino acids. Germline V gene sequence: CDR1 SQVTM, CDR2 ANQGSEA. V lost 6 bases and J lost 6; bases outside the gene matches: 14. The CDR3 spells CSVVEGASPLEQYF. The DNA of the CDR3 is TGCAGCGTCGTTGAGGGGGCTTCCCCGCTCGAGCAGTACTTC.

This chain uses TRBV9 with TRBJ1-2, with 10 bases aligning to TRBD1. The germline V gene encodes CDR1 SGDLS and CDR2 YYNGEE. J lost 6 bases, V lost 4 bases, and 12 bases had no gene match. This CDR3 spans 16 amino acids. The CDR3 loop reads CASSSGTGADLDGYTF. CDR3 nucleotides: TGTGCCAGCAGCTCCGGGACAGGGGCCGATCTTGATGGCTACACCTTC. The variable domain in full, completed from reference TRBV9 and TRBJ1-2, reads DSGVTQTPKHLITATGQRVTLRCSPRSGDLSVYWYQQSLDQGLQFLIQYYNGEERAKGNILERFSAQQFPDLHSELNLSSLELGDSALYFCASSSGTGADLDGYTFGSGTRLTVV.

This sequence joins TRBV2 and TRBJ2-1; 11 positions agree with TRBD2. Germline CDR1 and CDR2: SNHLY and FYNNEI. The junction had 2 bases not matched to a gene; V was cut back by 1 base and J by 6 bases. This CDR3 comprises 15 residues. This CDR3 reads CASSEGLAGLNEQFF. CDR3 bases: TGTGCCAGCAGTGAAGGACTAGCGGGGCTCAATGAGCAGTTCTTC.

The sample holds one count of this clonotype. As DNA, the CDR3 is TGTGCCAGCAGTTACGCCGACCCCCCCTACGAGCAGTACTTC. Its protein is CASSYADPPYEQYF. V gene TRBV6-5 combines with J gene TRBJ2-7; no clear D gene. The ends were cut back, 2 bases at V and 2 bases at J, with 10 bases in the middle. The CDR3 has 14 residues. From germline, CDR1 is MNHEY and CDR2 SVGAGI.

This chain uses TRBV2 with TRBJ2-1; the match to TRBD2 covers 9 bases. Per germline, CDR1 SNHLY and CDR2 FYNNEI. The V and J ends lost 3 bases and 0 bases, in that order; junction bases with no gene match: 9. The CDR3 consists of 18 residues. CDR3: CASSDVLAGADSYNEQFF. The CDR3, as DNA: TGTGCCAGCAGTGATGTGTTAGCGGGGGCCGACTCCTACAATGAGCAGTTCTTC.